This TCR beta chain comes out of a study of blood T cell repertoires in COVID-19. Study summary: Acute and convalescent COVID-19 specimens originated in the United States, Italy and Spain. The analysed material was cDNA or gDNA that came from T cells, B-cell-depleted T cells, or PBMCs.

Authors' processing steps: By means of reference gene primer amplification, nucleated cell counts were estimated. Sequenced by immunoSEQ multiplex PCR; TCRdb stores in-frame clones only, minus some. D and trimming were read from the DNA, whereas the V and J calls and clone size are those reported in that table. The table shows some 170,000 clones, with roughly 77% occurring only once. Germline-derived CDR1 and CDR2 are SGHNT and YENEEA. There are 13 residues in the CDR3. The germline V and J ends were trimmed by 3 bases and 5 bases, with 10 bases remaining between them. The sample consisted of peripheral blood. The V call is TRBV11-3, the J call TRBJ2-5; no clear D. This receptor was taken from a human donor in a cohort sampled during active COVID-19. For the CDR3, the DNA is TGTGCCAGCAGCTTTGGCAGGTCGGAGACCCAGTACTTC. Translating it yields CASSFGRSETQYF.